This T cell receptor (beta chain) was identified during a study of circulating CD8 cells and anti-PD-1 response in melanoma. At the level of the study: Patients received intravenous nivolumab, 3 mg/kg, every 2 weeks. Complete or partial response defined responders; stable or progressive disease, non-responders. Study outcomes and limitations: Subset repertoires were largely private at M1, with under 7% shared. The cohort mixed treatment-naive and previously treated patients.

This clonotype was recorded a few times. Its antigen is unidentified. The CDR3 has 13 amino acids. Trimming cost V 5 bases and J 1 base, with 9 bases left between them. Germline V lookup: CDR1 LNHDA, CDR2 SQIVND (reference sequence). The QIAseq Immune Repertoire TCR panel built the libraries from around 15 ng of total RNA. TCRdb analysed the reads with MiXCR anew, one entry per CDR3 protein. This table has roughly 2,200 distinct CDR3 sequences, 6% to 7.5% appearing once. Live CD3+CD8+TCRalphabeta+ cells were sorted into four subsets by PD-1 and/or TIGIT. This TCR was recovered from a human donor with melanoma. Here the sequenced sample was CD8+ T cells from PBMCs, taken at baseline or after one month of anti-PD-1 therapy (not recorded which). The J gene is TRBJ2-7, the V gene TRBV19; D might be TRBD2 (6 bases). The CDR3 DNA is TGTGCCAGTAGTTTCGGGGGTTCCTACGAGCAGTACTTC. Its translation is CASSFGGSYEQYF.